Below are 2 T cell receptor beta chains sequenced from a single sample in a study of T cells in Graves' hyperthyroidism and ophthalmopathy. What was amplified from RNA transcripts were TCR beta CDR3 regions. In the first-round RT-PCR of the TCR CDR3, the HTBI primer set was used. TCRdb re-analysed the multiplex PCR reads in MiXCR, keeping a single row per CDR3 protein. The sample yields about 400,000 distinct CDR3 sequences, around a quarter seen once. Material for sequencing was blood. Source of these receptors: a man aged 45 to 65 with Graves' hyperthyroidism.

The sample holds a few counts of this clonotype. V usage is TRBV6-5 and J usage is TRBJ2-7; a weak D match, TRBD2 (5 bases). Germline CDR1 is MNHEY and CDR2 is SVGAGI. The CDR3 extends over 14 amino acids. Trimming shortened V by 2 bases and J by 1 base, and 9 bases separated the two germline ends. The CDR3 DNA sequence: TGTGCCAGCAGTTACGGAGGAGGATCCTACGAGCAGTACTTC. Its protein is CASSYGGGSYEQYF.

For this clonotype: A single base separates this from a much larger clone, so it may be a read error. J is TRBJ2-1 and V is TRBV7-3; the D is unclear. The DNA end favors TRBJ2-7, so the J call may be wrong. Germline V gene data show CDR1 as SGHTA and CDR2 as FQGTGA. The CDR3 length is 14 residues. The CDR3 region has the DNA TGTGCCAGCAGCCAAAGGCCACAATACAATGAGCAGTACTTC. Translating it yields CASSQRPQYNEQYF.